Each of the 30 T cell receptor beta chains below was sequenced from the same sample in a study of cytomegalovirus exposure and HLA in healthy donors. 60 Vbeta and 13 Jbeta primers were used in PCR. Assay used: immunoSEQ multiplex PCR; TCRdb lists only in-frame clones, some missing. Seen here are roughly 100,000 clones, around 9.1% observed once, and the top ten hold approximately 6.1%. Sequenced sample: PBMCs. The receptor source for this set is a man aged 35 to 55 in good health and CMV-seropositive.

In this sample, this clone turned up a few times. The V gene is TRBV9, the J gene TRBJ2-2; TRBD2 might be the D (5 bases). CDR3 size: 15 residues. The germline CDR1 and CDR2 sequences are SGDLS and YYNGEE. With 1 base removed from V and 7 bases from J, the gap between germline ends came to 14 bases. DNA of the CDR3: TGTGCCAGCAGCGTATTAGGAGGAGGCGGCGGGGAGCTGTTTTTT. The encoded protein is CASSVLGGGGGELFF. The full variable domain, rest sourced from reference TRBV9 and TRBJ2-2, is DSGVTQTPKHLITATGQRVTLRCSPRSGDLSVYWYQQSLDQGLQFLIQYYNGEERAKGNILERFSAQQFPDLHSELNLSSLELGDSALYFCASSVLGGGGGELFFGEGSRLTVL.

The chain's CDR3 is CASRVQPGNYEQYF. The CDR3 DNA reads as TGTGCCAGCAGGGTTCAGCCAGGGAACTACGAGCAGTACTTC. The chain couples TRBV27 to TRBJ2-7; a weak D match, TRBD1 (5 bases). V was shortened by 6 bases and J by 3 bases, with 15 bases between the two germline ends. This CDR3 is built from 14 residues. Germline assignment: CDR1 MNHEY and CDR2 SMNVEV (reference sequence).

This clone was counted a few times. CDR3 in amino acids: CASSRTSGWREYF. Here the CDR3 DNA reads TGTGCCAGCAGCAGGACTAGCGGGTGGAGGGAGTACTTC. The chain employs TRBV6-5 and TRBJ2-7; 11 positions agree with TRBD2. The length of the CDR3 is 13 residues. V lost 6 bases to trimming and J lost 11 bases; unmatched junction nucleotides: 9. Germline-derived CDR1 and CDR2 are MNHEY and SVGAGI.

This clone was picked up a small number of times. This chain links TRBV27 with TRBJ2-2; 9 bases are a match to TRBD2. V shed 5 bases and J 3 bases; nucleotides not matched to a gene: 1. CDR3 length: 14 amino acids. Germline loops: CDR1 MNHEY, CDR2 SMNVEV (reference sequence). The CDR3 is CASSGLAYTGELFF. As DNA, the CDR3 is TGTGCCAGCAGTGGACTAGCGTACACCGGGGAGCTGTTTTTT.

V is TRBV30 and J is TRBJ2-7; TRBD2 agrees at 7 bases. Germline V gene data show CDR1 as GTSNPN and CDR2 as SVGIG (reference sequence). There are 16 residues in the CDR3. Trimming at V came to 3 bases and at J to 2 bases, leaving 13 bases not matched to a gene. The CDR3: CAWSRSAGAEAYEQYF. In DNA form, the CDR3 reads TGTGCCTGGAGCCGTTCGGCGGGAGCCGAAGCCTACGAGCAGTACTTC.

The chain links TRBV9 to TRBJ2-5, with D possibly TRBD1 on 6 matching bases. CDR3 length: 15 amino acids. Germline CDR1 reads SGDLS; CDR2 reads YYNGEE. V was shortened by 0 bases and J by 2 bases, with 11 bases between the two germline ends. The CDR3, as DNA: TGTGCCAGCAGCGTAGGAGGCAGGGGACAAGAGACCCAGTACTTC. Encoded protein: CASSVGGRGQETQYF.

Written as DNA, the CDR3 is TGTGCCAGCAGCATGGGACAGGGGCTGACAGGAAACACCATATATTTT. Encoded protein: CASSMGQGLTGNTIYF. The chain combines TRBV28 with TRBJ1-3; 10 nucleotides agree with TRBD1. In germline, CDR1 is MDHEN, CDR2 SYDVKM. Trimming at V came to 6 bases and at J to 4 bases, leaving 9 bases not matched to a gene. The CDR3 sequence is 16 residues long.

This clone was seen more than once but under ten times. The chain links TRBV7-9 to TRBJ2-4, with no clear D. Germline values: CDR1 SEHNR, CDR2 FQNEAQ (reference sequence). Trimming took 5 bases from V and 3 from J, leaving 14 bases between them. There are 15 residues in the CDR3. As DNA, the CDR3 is TGTGCCAGCAGCCCCGTCGGGTACGGCAAAAACATTCAGTACTTC. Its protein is CASSPVGYGKNIQYF.

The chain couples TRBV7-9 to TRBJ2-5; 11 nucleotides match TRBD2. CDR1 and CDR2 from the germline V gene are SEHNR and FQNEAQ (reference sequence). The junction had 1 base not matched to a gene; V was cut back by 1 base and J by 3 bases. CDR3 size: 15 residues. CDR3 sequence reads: CASSLVGLAEETQYF. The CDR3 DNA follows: TGTGCCAGCAGCTTAGTGGGACTAGCGGAAGAGACCCAGTACTTC.

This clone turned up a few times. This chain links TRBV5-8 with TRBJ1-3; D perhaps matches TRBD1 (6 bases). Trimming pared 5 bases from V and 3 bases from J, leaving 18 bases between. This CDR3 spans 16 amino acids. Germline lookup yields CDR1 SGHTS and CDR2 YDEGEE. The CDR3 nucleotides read TGTGCCAGCAGACTAGACAGGTTACGAGATGGAAACACCATATATTTT. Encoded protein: CASRLDRLRDGNTIYF.

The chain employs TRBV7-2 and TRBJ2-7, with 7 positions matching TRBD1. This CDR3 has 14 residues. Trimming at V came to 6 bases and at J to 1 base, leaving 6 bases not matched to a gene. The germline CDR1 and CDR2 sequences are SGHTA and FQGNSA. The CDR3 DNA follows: TGTGCCAGCAGGAAGGGACAGTCTTCCTACGAGCAGTACTTC. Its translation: CASRKGQSSYEQYF.

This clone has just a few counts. The CDR3 DNA is TGCAGCGTTGAAGTCCCGCTTACCGGGGGCCAGTACTTC. This gives the protein CSVEVPLTGGQYF. This chain links TRBV29-1 with TRBJ2-5, with a possible D match to TRBD2 (6 bases). The germline V gene has CDR1 SQVTM and CDR2 ANQGSEA. The CDR3 totals 13 residues. Trimming removed 1 base at V and 10 bases at J, with 16 bases between.

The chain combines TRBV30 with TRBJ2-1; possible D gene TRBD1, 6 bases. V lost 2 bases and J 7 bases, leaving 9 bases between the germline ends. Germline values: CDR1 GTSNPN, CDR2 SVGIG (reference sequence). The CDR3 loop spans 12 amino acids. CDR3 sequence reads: CAWSSGANEQFF. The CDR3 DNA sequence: TGTGCCTGGAGTTCAGGGGCAAATGAGCAGTTCTTC. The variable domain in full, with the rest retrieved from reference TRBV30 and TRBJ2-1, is SQTIHQWPATLVQPVGSPLSLECTVEGTSNPNLYWYRQAAGRGLQLLFYSVGIGQISSEVPQNLSASRPQDRQFILSSKKLLLSDSGFYLCAWSSGANEQFFGPGTRLTVL.

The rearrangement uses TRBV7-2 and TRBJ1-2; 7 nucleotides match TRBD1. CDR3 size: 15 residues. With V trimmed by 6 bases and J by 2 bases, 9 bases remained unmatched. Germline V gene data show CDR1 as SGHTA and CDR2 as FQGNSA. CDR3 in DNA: TGTGCCAGCAGACTAAGGCAGGGGGACAACTATGGCTACACCTTC. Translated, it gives CASRLRQGDNYGYTF.

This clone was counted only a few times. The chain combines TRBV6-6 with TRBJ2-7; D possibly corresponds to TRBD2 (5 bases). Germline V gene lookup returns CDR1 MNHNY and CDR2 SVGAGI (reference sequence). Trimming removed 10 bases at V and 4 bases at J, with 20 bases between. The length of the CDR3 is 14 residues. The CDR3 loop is CAIRPSSFSYEQYF. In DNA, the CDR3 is TGTGCCATCCGACCTAGCTCCTTCTCATACGAGCAGTACTTC.

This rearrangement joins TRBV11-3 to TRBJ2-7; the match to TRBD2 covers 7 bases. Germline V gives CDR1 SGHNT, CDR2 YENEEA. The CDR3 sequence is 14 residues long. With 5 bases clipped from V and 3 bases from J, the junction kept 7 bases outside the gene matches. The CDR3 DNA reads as TGTGCCAGCAGCGGGGGGGACGGGTACTACGAGCAGTACTTC. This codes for CASSGGDGYYEQYF.

Here the CDR3 DNA reads TGTGCCAGCAGTTCTAGTCGGTACGAGCAGTACTTC. Encoded protein: CASSSSRYEQYF. This sequence joins TRBV28 and TRBJ2-7, with D unclear. Trimming pared 4 bases from V and 4 bases from J, leaving 8 bases between. Germline V lookup: CDR1 MDHEN, CDR2 SYDVKM. This CDR3 is built from 12 residues.

The CDR3, as DNA: TGTGCCAGCAGCAAGTATAGCGGGAGCACAGATACGCAGTATTTT. It specifies CASSKYSGSTDTQYF. The chain uses TRBV9 and TRBJ2-3; 7 bases align to TRBD2. In germline, CDR1 is SGDLS, CDR2 YYNGEE. There are 15 residues in the CDR3. The junction had 5 bases not matched to a gene; V was cut back by 4 bases and J by 0 bases.

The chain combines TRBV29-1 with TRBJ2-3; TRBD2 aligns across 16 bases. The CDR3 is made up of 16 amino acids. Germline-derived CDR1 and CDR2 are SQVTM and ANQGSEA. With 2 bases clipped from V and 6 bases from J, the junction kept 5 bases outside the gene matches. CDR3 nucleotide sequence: TGCAGCGTTGAACCGGGACTAGCGGGAGGGCCGGATACGCAGTATTTT. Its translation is CSVEPGLAGGPDTQYF.

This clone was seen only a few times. This CDR3 reads CASSPYRDRVNTEAFF. CDR3 nucleotide sequence: TGTGCCAGCTCACCATACCGGGACAGGGTCAACACTGAAGCTTTCTTT. The V call is TRBV18, the J call TRBJ1-1, with TRBD1 matching 9 bases. Germline V gene lookup returns CDR1 KGHSH and CDR2 LQKENI. This CDR3 comprises 16 residues. V dropped 2 bases and J dropped 2; count of bases not matched to a gene: 6.

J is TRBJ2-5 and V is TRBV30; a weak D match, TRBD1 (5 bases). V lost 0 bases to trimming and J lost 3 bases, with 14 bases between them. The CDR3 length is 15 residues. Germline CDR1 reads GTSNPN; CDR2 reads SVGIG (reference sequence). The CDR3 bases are TGTGCCTGGAGTGTAGGGCAGACAGTGAAAGAGACCCAGTACTTC. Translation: CAWSVGQTVKETQYF. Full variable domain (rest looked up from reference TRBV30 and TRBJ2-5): SQTIHQWPATLVQPVGSPLSLECTVEGTSNPNLYWYRQAAGRGLQLLFYSVGIGQISSEVPQNLSASRPQDRQFILSSKKLLLSDSGFYLCAWSVGQTVKETQYFGPGTRLLVL.

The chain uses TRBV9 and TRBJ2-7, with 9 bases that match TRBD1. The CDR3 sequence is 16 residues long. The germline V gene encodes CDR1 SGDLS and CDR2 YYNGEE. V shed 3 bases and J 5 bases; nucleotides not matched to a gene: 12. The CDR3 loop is CASSAKLSGQGNEQYF. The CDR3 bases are TGTGCCAGCAGCGCTAAACTTTCGGGACAGGGAAACGAGCAGTACTTC.

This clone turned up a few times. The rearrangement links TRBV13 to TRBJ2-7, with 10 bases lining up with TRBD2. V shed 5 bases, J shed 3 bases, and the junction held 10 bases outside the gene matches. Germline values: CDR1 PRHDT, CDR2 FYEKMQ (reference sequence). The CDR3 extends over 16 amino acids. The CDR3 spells CASSLGGLAFRYEQYF. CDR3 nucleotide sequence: TGTGCCAGCAGCCTGGGGGGACTAGCGTTTCGCTACGAGCAGTACTTC. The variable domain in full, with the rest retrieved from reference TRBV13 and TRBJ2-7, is AAGVIQSPRHLIKEKRETATLKCYPIPRHDTVYWYQQGPGQDPQFLISFYEKMQSDKGSIPDRFSAQQFSDYHSELNMSSLELGDSALYFCASSLGGLAFRYEQYFGPGTRLTVT.

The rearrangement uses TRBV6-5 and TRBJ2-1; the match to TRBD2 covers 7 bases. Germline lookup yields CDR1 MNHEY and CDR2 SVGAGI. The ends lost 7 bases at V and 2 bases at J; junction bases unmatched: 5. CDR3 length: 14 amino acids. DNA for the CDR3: TGTGCCAGCACCGAAGCGGGAACCTACAATGAGCAGTTCTTC. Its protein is CASTEAGTYNEQFF.

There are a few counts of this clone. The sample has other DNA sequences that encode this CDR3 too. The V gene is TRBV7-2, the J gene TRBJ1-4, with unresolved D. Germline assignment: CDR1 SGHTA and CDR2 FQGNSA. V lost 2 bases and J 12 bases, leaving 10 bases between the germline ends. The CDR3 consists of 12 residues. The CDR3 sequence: CASSLPKGELFF. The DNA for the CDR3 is TGTGCCAGCAGCTTACCCAAGGGAGAACTGTTTTTT. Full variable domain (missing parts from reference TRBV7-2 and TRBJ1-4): GAGVSQSPSNKVTEKGKDVELRCDPISGHTALYWYRQSLGQGLEFLIYFQGNSAPDKSGLPSDRFSAERTGGSVSTLTIQRTQQEDSAVYLCASSLPKGELFFGSGTQLSVL.

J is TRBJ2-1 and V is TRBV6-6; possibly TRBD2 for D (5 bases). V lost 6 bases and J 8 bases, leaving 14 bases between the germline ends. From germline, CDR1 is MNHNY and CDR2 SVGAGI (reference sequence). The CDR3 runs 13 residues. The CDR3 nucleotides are TGTGCCAGCAGGGTGTTAGCGACCCATGAGCAGTTCTTC. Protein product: CASRVLATHEQFF.

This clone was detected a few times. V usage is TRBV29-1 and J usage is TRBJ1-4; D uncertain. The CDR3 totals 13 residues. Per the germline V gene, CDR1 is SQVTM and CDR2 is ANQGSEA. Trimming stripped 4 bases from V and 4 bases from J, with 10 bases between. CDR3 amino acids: CSVGSDFNEKLFF. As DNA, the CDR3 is TGCAGCGTTGGTAGCGACTTTAATGAAAAACTGTTTTTT.

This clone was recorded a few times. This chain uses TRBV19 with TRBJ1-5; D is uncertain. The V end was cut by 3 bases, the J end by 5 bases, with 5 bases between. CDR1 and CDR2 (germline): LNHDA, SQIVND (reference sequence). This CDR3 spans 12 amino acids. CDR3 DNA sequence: TGTGCCAGTAGTATTATCGATCAGCCCCAGCATTTT. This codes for CASSIIDQPQHF. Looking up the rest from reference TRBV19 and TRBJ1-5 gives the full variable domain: DGGITQSPKYLFRKEGQNVTLSCEQNLNHDAMYWYRQDPGQGLRLIYYSQIVNDFQKGDIAEGYSVSREKKESFPLTVTSAQKNPTAFYLCASSIIDQPQHFGDGTRLSIL.

In nucleotides, the CDR3 is TGTGCCACCAGCAGAGATGGGACTAGCGGAGGTGTCTCCTACAATGAGCAGTTCTTC. Translation: CATSRDGTSGGVSYNEQFF. This chain connects TRBV15 to TRBJ2-1; TRBD2 aligns across 11 bases. V was clipped by 0 bases and J by 0 bases; unmatched bases: 7. This CDR3 spans 19 amino acids. CDR1 LNHNV and CDR2 YYDKDF come from the germline V gene (reference sequence).

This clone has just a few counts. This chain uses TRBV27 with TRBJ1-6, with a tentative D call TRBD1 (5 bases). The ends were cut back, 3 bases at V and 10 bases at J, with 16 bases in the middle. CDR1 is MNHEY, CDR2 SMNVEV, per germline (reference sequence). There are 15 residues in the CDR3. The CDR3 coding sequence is TGTGCCAGCAGTTTCAGCAGGGCTCGTGTCTCACCCCTCCACTTT. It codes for CASSFSRARVSPLHF.